These 14 T cell receptor beta chains were all obtained from the same sample, sequenced in a study of control samples from healthy donors and cancer patients. Sequencing was performed with immunoSEQ multiplex PCR; in TCRdb, only in-frame clones are kept and a portion is missing. The table records over 55,000 clones, about 91% of them present only once. The sample comprised PBMCs. The receptors were sampled from a man aged 30 to 45 with colorectal cancer.

The chain's CDR3 is CAWTMGTFNTEAFF. The CDR3 region has the DNA TGTGCCTGGACTATGGGGACATTTAACACTGAAGCTTTCTTT. This rearrangement joins TRBV30 to TRBJ1-1; D possibly corresponds to TRBD1 (6 bases). CDR3 length: 14 residues. Trimming left V 4 bases short and J 2 bases short, with 14 bases between. Per germline, CDR1 GTSNPN and CDR2 SVGIG (reference sequence).

This chain links TRBV20-1 with TRBJ2-1, with D perhaps being TRBD1 or TRBD2 (5 bases each). The germline V gene encodes CDR1 DFQATT and CDR2 SNEGSKA (reference sequence). The length of the CDR3 is 10 residues. V was trimmed by 6 bases and J by 13 bases, leaving 13 bases between them. As DNA, the CDR3 is TGCAGTGCCCGCTCGGGACGTCAGTTCTTC. Protein: CSARSGRQFF.

The chain links TRBV5-6 to TRBJ1-6; D unresolved. The CDR3 is 13 amino acids. CDR1 is SGHDT, CDR2 YYEEEE, per germline. The V end lost 0 bases, the J end lost 6 bases, and 4 bases lay between the germline ends. The chain's CDR3 is CASSLDPNSPLHF. The CDR3 nucleotides read TGTGCCAGCAGCTTGGACCCTAATTCACCCCTCCACTTT.

The genes are TRBV18 and TRBJ1-2; possible D gene TRBD1, 6 bases. Germline V CDR1 and CDR2: KGHSH, LQKENI. The CDR3 is made up of 15 amino acids. Trimming removed 3 bases from V and 2 bases from J, with 13 bases in between. CDR3 residues: CASSPRRQANYGYTF. The CDR3 DNA reads as TGTGCCAGCTCACCCCGTAGACAGGCGAACTATGGCTACACCTTC.

The J gene is TRBJ1-3, the V gene TRBV4-1; a weak D match, TRBD1 (5 bases). The germline V gene has CDR1 MGHRA and CDR2 YSYEKL. The CDR3 is 16 amino acids. V lost 3 bases and J 0 bases, leaving 12 bases between the germline ends. CDR3 amino acids: CASSHLRQSSGNTIYF. The CDR3 DNA follows: TGCGCCAGCAGCCACCTTAGACAGAGCTCTGGAAACACCATATATTTT.

V and J are TRBV6-5 and TRBJ2-2; unclear D gene. The V end was cut by 0 bases, the J end by 1 base, with 6 bases between. Germline values: CDR1 MNHEY, CDR2 SVGAGI. The CDR3 extends over 15 amino acids. The CDR3 DNA reads as TGTGCCAGCAGTTACTCTAGGCAGAACACCGGGGAGCTGTTTTTT. It specifies CASSYSRQNTGELFF.

The V and J genes are TRBV5-5 and TRBJ2-3; the D gene could be TRBD1 or TRBD2 (5 bases each). V was shortened by 2 bases and J by 1 base, with 14 bases between the two germline ends. Germline CDR1 and CDR2: SGHKS and YYEKEE (reference sequence). The CDR3 is 16 amino acids. The CDR3 here is CASSFQGPFGTDTQYF. The CDR3 DNA follows: TGTGCCAGCAGCTTCCAGGGACCCTTTGGCACAGATACGCAGTATTTT.

The chain links TRBV12-3 or TRBV12-4 to TRBJ1-1; D is uncertain. Trimming left V 3 bases short and J 5 bases short, with 7 bases between. CDR3 length: 12 amino acids. CDR3 region: CASSFTRTEAFF. The CDR3 DNA is TGTGCCAGCAGTTTTACGAGAACTGAAGCTTTCTTT.

The V call is TRBV5-4, the J call TRBJ1-1; TRBD1 aligns across 8 bases. Germline V gives CDR1 SGHNT, CDR2 YYREEE (reference sequence). The junction had 13 bases not matched to a gene; V was cut back by 3 bases and J by 0 bases. CDR3 length: 18 residues. For the CDR3, the DNA is TGTGCCAGCAGCTCAGACCGGGACAGGATAAATTTGAACACTGAAGCTTTCTTT. This codes for CASSSDRDRINLNTEAFF. The variable domain in full, with the rest retrieved from reference TRBV5-4 and TRBJ1-1, is ETGVTQSPTHLIKTRGQQVTLRCSSQSGHNTVSWYQQALGQGPQFIFQYYREEENGRGNFPPRFSGLQFPNYSSELNVNALELDDSALYLCASSSDRDRINLNTEAFFGQGTRLTVV.

The chain recombines TRBV7-2 with TRBJ2-3; TRBD2 matches at 7 bases. The V gene's germline CDR1 is SGHTA and CDR2 FQGNSA. The CDR3 is 17 residues long. V shed 5 bases, J shed 3 bases, and the junction held 14 bases outside the gene matches. For the CDR3, the DNA is TGTGCCAGCAGCCCCGATTGGGGGGGGGTGGGGACAGATACGCAGTATTTT. Protein: CASSPDWGGVGTDTQYF.

The J gene is TRBJ2-1, the V gene TRBV5-4; TRBD2 matches 15 bases. The CDR3 contains 17 residues. Per the germline V gene, CDR1 is SGHNT and CDR2 is YYREEE (reference sequence). V shed 4 bases and J 7 bases; nucleotides not matched to a gene: 9. The CDR3 nucleotides read TGTGCCAGCAGCCGCGGACTAGCGGGGGGGCCGTGGAATGAGCAGTTCTTC. It specifies CASSRGLAGGPWNEQFF.

This sequence joins TRBV6-5 and TRBJ1-5; unclear D gene. This CDR3 region has 13 residues. The V gene lost 6 bases and the J gene lost 1 base, with 7 bases spanning the gap. CDR1 is MNHEY and CDR2 is SVGAGI in the germline V gene. The CDR3 spells CASRGLSNQPQHF. The CDR3 nucleotides read TGTGCCAGCAGGGGGTTGAGCAATCAGCCCCAGCATTTT.

The V call is TRBV29-1, the J call TRBJ1-6; 9 positions match TRBD1. Germline V gene data show CDR1 as SQVTM and CDR2 as ANQGSEA. The CDR3 is 14 amino acids. V trimming: 5 bases; J trimming: 7 bases; junction bases outside the gene matches: 6. The CDR3 loop is CSVRQGDLNSPLHF. The CDR3 DNA sequence: TGCAGCGTTAGACAGGGGGACTTAAATTCACCCCTCCACTTT.

This clone was recorded once. The chain is built from TRBV6-5 and TRBJ1-2; 9 nucleotides match TRBD1. The CDR3 loop spans 15 amino acids. The trim removed 6 bases at V and 2 bases at J, leaving 7 bases unmatched. Germline assignment: CDR1 MNHEY and CDR2 SVGAGI. The DNA of the CDR3 is TGTGCCAGCAGGTTTACAGGGGGCGCGAACTATGGCTACACCTTC. It codes for CASRFTGGANYGYTF.